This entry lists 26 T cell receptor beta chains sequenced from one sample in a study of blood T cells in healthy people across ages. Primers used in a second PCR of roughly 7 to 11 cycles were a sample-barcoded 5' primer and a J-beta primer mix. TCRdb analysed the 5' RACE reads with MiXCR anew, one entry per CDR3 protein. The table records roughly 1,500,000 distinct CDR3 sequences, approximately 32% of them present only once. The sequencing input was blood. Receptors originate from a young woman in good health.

CDR3 coding DNA: TGTGCCAGCAGCCAAGGGGCAAGGGGGACCTTGTACCGAGAGACCCAGTACTTC. It encodes CASSQGARGTLYRETQYF. J is TRBJ2-5 and V is TRBV4-2; a weak D match, TRBD1 (6 bases). This CDR3 comprises 18 residues. Trimming stripped 1 base from V and 4 bases from J, with 22 bases between. Germline CDR1 is LGHNA and CDR2 is YNFKEQ.

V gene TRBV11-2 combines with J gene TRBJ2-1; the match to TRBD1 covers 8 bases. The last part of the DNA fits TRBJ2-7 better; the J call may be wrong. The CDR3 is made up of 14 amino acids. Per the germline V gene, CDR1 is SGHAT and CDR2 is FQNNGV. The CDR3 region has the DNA TGTGCCAGCAGCTTAGTGGGACAGGCCTACGAGCAGTACTTC. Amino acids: CASSLVGQAYEQYF.

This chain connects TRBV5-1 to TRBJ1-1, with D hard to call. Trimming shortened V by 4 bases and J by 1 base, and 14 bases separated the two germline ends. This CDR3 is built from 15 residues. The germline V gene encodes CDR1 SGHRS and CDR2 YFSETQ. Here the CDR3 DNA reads TGCGCCAGCAGCCCACATGTCGTGGGGAACACTGAAGCTTTCTTT. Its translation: CASSPHVVGNTEAFF.

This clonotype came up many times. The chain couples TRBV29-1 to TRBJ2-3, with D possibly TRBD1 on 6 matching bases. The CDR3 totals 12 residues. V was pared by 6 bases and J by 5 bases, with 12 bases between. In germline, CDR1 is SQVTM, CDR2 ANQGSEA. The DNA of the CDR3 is TGCAGCGTCGTTCTCAGGGGAGATACGCAGTATTTT. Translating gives CSVVLRGDTQYF.

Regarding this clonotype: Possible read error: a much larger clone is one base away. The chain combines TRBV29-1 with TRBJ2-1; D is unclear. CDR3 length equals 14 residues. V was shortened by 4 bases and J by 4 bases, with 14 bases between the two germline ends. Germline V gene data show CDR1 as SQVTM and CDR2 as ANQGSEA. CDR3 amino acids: CSVAFAPLYNEQFF. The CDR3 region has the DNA TGCAGCGTTGCTTTTGCTCCTCTTTACAATGAGCAGTTCTTC.

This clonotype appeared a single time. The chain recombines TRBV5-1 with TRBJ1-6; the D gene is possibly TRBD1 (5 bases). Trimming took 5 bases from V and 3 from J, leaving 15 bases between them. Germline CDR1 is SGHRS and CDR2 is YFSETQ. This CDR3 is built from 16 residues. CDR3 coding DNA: TGCGCCAGCAGTGACAGCCTCCAAATCTATAATTCACCCCTCCACTTT. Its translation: CASSDSLQIYNSPLHF.

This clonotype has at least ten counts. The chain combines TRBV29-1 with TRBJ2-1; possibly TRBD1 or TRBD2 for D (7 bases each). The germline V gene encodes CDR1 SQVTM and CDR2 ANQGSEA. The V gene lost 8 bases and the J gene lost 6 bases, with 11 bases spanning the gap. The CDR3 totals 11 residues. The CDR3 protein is CSTRGGNEQFF. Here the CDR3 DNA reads TGCAGCACCAGGGGGGGCAATGAGCAGTTCTTC.

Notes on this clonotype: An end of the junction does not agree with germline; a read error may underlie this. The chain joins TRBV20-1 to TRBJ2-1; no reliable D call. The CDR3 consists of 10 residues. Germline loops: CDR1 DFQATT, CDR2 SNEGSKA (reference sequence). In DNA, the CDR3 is TGCAGTCCTAGGGAATATGAGCAGTTCTTC. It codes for CSPREYEQFF.

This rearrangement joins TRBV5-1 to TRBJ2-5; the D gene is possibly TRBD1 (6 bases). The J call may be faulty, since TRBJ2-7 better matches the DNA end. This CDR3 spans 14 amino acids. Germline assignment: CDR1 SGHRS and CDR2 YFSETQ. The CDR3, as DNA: TGCGCCAGCAGCTTGGAGAACAGGGCCCACGAGCAGTACTTC. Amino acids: CASSLENRAHEQYF.

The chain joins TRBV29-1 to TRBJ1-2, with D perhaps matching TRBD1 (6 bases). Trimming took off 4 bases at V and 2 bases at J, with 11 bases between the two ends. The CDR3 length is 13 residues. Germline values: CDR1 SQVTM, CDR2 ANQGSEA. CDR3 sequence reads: CSVGYDRNYGYTF. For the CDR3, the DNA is TGCAGCGTTGGCTATGACAGGAACTATGGCTACACCTTC.

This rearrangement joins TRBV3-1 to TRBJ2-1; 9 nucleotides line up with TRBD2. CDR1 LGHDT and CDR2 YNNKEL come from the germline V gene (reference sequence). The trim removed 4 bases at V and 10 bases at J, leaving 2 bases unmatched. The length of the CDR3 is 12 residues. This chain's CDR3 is CASSRSGGEQFF. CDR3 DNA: TGTGCCAGCAGCCGAAGCGGGGGGGAGCAGTTCTTC.

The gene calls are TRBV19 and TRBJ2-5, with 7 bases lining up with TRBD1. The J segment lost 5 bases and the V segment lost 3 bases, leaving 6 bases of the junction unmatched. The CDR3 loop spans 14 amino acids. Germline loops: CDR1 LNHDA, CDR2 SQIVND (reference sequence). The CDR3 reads CASSIQWDSETQYF. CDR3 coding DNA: TGTGCCAGTAGTATTCAGTGGGACAGTGAGACCCAGTACTTC. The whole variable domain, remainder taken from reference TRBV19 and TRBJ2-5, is DGGITQSPKYLFRKEGQNVTLSCEQNLNHDAMYWYRQDPGQGLRLIYYSQIVNDFQKGDIAEGYSVSREKKESFPLTVTSAQKNPTAFYLCASSIQWDSETQYFGPGTRLLVL.

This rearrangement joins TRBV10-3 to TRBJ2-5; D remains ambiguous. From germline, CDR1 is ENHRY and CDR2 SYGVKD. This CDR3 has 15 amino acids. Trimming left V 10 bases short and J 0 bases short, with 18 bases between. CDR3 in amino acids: CATWSPVGYQETQYF. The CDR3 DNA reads TGTGCCACCTGGTCACCGGTTGGGTACCAAGAGACCCAGTACTTC.

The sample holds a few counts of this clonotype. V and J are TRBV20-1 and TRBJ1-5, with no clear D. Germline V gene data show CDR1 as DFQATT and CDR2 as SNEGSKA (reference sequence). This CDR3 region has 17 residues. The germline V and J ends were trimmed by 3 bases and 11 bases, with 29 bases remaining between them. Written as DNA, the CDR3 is TGCAGTGCTAGTCCTAGGGCCCCCCATGGCGGTATAACGGCCCAGCATTTT. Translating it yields CSASPRAPHGGITAQHF.

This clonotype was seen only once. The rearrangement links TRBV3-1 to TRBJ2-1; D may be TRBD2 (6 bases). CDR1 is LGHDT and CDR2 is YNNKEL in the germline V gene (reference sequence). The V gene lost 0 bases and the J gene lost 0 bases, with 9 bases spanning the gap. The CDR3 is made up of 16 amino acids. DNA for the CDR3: TGTGCCAGCAGCCAAGAGCGGGATAGCTCCTACAATGAGCAGTTCTTC. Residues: CASSQERDSSYNEQFF.

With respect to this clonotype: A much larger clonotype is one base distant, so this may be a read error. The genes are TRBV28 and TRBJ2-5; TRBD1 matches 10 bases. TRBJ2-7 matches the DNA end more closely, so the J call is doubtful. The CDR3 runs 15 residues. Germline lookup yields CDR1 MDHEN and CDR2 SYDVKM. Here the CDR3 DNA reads TGTGCCAGCAGGGTCGACAGGGGGCTACCCCACGAGCAGTACTTC. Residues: CASRVDRGLPHEQYF.

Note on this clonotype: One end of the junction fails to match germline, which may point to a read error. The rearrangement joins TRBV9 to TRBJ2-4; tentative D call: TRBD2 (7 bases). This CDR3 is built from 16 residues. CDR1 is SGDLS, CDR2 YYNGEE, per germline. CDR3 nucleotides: TGTGCCAGCAGCGTAGGGGGGGGGCGTTGGGAAAACATTCGGTACTTC. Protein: CASSVGGGRWENIRYF.

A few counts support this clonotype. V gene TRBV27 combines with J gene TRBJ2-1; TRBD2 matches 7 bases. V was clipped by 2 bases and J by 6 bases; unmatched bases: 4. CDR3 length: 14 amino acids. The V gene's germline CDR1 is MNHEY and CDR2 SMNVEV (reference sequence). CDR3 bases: TGTGCCAGCAGTTTAGCTAGCGGTGCCAATGAGCAGTTCTTC. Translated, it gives CASSLASGANEQFF.

This chain's CDR3 is CASSARAGYPSSYEQYF. The CDR3 region has the DNA TGTGCCAGCAGCGCACGAGCGGGGTACCCGAGCTCCTACGAGCAGTACTTC. This chain connects TRBV11-2 to TRBJ2-7; 7 bases fit TRBD2. The trim removed 5 bases at V and 0 bases at J, leaving 13 bases unmatched. The V gene's germline CDR1 is SGHAT and CDR2 FQNNGV. This CDR3 is built from 17 residues.

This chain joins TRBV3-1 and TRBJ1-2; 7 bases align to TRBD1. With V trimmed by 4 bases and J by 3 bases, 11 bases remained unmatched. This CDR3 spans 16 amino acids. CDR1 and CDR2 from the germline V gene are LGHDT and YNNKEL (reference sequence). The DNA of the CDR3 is TGTGCCAGCAGCCCCGGGGGGAGGGGGCTGCACTATGGCTACACCTTC. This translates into CASSPGGRGLHYGYTF.

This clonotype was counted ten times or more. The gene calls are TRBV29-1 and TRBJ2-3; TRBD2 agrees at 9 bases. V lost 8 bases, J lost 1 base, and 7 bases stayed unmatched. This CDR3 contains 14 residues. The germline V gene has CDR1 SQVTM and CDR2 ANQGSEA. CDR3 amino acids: CSLSVAGGTDTQYF. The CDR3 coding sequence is TGCAGCCTTTCTGTAGCGGGAGGCACAGATACGCAGTATTTT.

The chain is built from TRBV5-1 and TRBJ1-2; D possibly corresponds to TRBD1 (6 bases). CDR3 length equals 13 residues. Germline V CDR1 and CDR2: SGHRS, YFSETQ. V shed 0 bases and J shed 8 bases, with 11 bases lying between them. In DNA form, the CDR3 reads TGCGCCAGCAGCTTGGAAGCAGGGGTCGGCTACACCTTC. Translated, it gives CASSLEAGVGYTF.

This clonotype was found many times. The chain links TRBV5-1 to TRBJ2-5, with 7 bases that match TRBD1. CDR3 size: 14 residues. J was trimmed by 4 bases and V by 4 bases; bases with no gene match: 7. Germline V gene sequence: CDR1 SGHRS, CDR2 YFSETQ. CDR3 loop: CASSARQGIETQYF. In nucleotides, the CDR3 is TGCGCCAGCAGCGCTCGACAGGGAATAGAGACCCAGTACTTC.

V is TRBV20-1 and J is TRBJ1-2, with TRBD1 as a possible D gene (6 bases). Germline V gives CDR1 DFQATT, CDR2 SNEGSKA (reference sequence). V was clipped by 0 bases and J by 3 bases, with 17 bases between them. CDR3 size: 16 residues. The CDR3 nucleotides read TGCAGTGCTAGAGATCCCGGACAGCGGAGTCACTATGGCTACACCTTC. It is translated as CSARDPGQRSHYGYTF.

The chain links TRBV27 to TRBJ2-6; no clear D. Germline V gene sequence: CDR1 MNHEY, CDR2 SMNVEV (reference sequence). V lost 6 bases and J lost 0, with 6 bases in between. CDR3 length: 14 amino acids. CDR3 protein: CASRALSGANVLTF. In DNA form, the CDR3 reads TGTGCCAGCAGGGCCCTCTCTGGGGCCAACGTCCTGACTTTC.

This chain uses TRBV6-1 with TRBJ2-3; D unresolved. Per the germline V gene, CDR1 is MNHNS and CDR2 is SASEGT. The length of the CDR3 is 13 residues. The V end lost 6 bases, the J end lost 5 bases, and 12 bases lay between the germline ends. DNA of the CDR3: TGTGCCAGCAGAGCCGATGTGGGAGATACGCAGTATTTT. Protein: CASRADVGDTQYF.